Below, 12 T cell receptor beta chains from the same sample are listed, as sequenced in a study of T cell repertoires in cytomegalovirus infection. TCRdb called the reads again in MiXCR, with one record for every CDR3 protein. This sample yields nearly 700,000 distinct CDR3 sequences, of which roughly 33% are seen a single time; roughly 18% belongs to the top ten. Antigen specificity for these receptors is unknown. Source: cultured PBMCs, taken from culture after CMV antigen stimulation. These receptors all come from a human donor in good health (CMV status not recorded). Some clones in this sample may be carry-over from other donors' samples.

The chain combines TRBV10-3 with TRBJ1-6; possibly TRBD1 for D (5 bases). CDR1 is ENHRY, CDR2 SYGVKD, per germline. The V gene lost 10 bases and the J gene lost 0 bases, with 16 bases spanning the gap. This CDR3 is built from 16 residues. The CDR3, as DNA: TGTGCCACCCAAGGACATCCACTCTCCTATAATTCACCCCTCCACTTT. Its protein is CATQGHPLSYNSPLHF.

This clonotype was seen more than once but under ten times. The chain is built from TRBV5-6 and TRBJ2-5, with 13 bases matching TRBD2. CDR1 and CDR2 (germline): SGHDT, YYEEEE. V lost 4 bases to trimming and J lost 2 bases; unmatched junction nucleotides: 8. The CDR3 totals 17 residues. CDR3: CASSTGLAGEPQETQYF. DNA of the CDR3: TGTGCCAGCAGCACTGGACTAGCGGGGGAACCACAAGAGACCCAGTACTTC.

This clonotype was observed a handful of times. This rearrangement joins TRBV7-9 to TRBJ2-1; no clear D gene. V gave up 6 bases and J gave up 2 bases, with 11 bases separating them. Germline V gene sequence: CDR1 SEHNR, CDR2 FQNEAQ (reference sequence). CDR3 size: 14 residues. The CDR3 spells CASRPQAAYNEQFF. The CDR3 DNA follows: TGTGCCAGCAGACCCCAGGCTGCCTACAATGAGCAGTTCTTC.

This clonotype was counted a few times. The CDR3 region is CASSWDTLSYEQYF. The CDR3 region has the DNA TGCGCCAGCAGCTGGGACACCCTCTCCTACGAGCAGTACTTC. The chain couples TRBV5-1 to TRBJ2-7; the D gene is possibly TRBD1 (6 bases). CDR1 is SGHRS, CDR2 YFSETQ, per germline. CDR3 length: 14 amino acids. The ends were cut back, 3 bases at V and 0 bases at J, with 10 bases in the middle.

This clonotype was counted many times. V and J are TRBV7-8 and TRBJ1-3; D is ambiguous. The CDR3 extends over 13 amino acids. The germline V gene has CDR1 SGHVS and CDR2 FQNEAQ. V dropped 5 bases and J dropped 0 bases, with 5 bases sitting between them. The CDR3: CASSPASGNTIYF. The CDR3 coding sequence is TGTGCCAGCAGCCCAGCCTCTGGAAACACCATATATTTT.

This clonotype was recorded once. The DNA of the CDR3 is TGTGCCAGCAGCGTAGAAGGCAGTAGTTCACCCCTCCACTTT. Its protein is CASSVEGSSSPLHF. The chain joins TRBV9 to TRBJ1-6, with D uncertain. CDR3 length equals 14 residues. The germline V gene has CDR1 SGDLS and CDR2 YYNGEE. Trimming stripped 0 bases from V and 9 bases from J, with 10 bases between. The full variable domain, with the rest looked up from reference TRBV9 and TRBJ1-6, is DSGVTQTPKHLITATGQRVTLRCSPRSGDLSVYWYQQSLDQGLQFLIQYYNGEERAKGNILERFSAQQFPDLHSELNLSSLELGDSALYFCASSVEGSSSPLHFGNGTRLTVT.

This clonotype was detected many times. The V gene is TRBV7-9, the J gene TRBJ2-7; D might be TRBD1 (6 bases). The germline gives CDR1 SEHNR, CDR2 FQNEAQ (reference sequence). The V end was cut by 4 bases, the J end by 6 bases, with 22 bases between. There are 16 residues in the CDR3. Here the CDR3 DNA reads TGTGCCAGCAGCTACTCCTGGGGGCTACAGGGATCCGAGCAGTACTTC. Its translation is CASSYSWGLQGSEQYF. Together with reference TRBV7-9 and TRBJ2-7, the CDR3 gives the full variable domain: DTGVSQNPRHKITKRGQNVTFRCDPISEHNRLYWYRQTLGQGPEFLTYFQNEAQLEKSRLLSDRFSAERPKGSFSTLEIQRTEQGDSAMYLCASSYSWGLQGSEQYFGPGTRLTVT.

In this sample, this clonotype turned up a few times. The chain employs TRBV6-1 and TRBJ1-5, with TRBD1 matching over 10 bases. CDR3 length: 13 residues. Germline V gene lookup returns CDR1 MNHNS and CDR2 SASEGT. The J segment lost 7 bases and the V segment lost 6 bases, leaving 3 bases of the junction unmatched. The CDR3 bases are TGTGCCAGCAGGGGACAGGGGAGGCAGCCCCAGCATTTT. Its translation is CASRGQGRQPQHF.

This clonotype occurred many times. The chain is built from TRBV12-3 or TRBV12-4 and TRBJ1-3, with D possibly being TRBD1 (5 bases). This CDR3 spans 13 amino acids. With 5 bases removed from V and 0 bases from J, the gap between germline ends came to 5 bases. The CDR3 coding sequence is TGTGCCAGCAGTACAGGCTCTGGAAACACCATATATTTT. Its protein is CASSTGSGNTIYF.

CDR3: CASSLWTGEGYEQYV. CDR3 bases: TGTGCCAGCAGCCTATGGACAGGGGAGGGCTACGAGCAGTACGTC. This chain uses TRBV7-9 with TRBJ2-7; 9 nucleotides line up with TRBD1. Germline CDR1 reads SEHNR; CDR2 reads FQNEAQ (reference sequence). This CDR3 region has 15 residues. J lost 3 bases, V lost 5 bases, and 8 bases had no gene match.

The chain uses TRBV7-6 and TRBJ1-1, with D possibly TRBD1 on 5 matching bases. V was cut by 2 bases and J by 0 bases, with 10 bases left in between. Germline values: CDR1 SGHVS, CDR2 FNYEAQ. CDR3 length: 15 amino acids. CDR3 amino acids: CASSLYPGMNTEAFF. The CDR3 coding sequence is TGTGCCAGCAGCTTATACCCAGGGATGAACACTGAAGCTTTCTTT.

The chain has TRBV7-6 and TRBJ2-7; 8 bases fit TRBD1. Germline V CDR1 and CDR2: SGHVS, FNYEAQ. V gave up 0 bases and J gave up 2 bases; unmatched junction bases: 3. The CDR3 is 15 amino acids. The CDR3 region has the DNA TGTGCCAGCAGCTTAGCGTCCAGGGGGCCCTACGAGCAGTACTTC. Its translation: CASSLASRGPYEQYF.